This note documents a single T cell receptor beta chain sequence. The CDR3 length is 15 residues. Germline CDR1 reads DFQATT; CDR2 reads SNEGSKA (reference sequence). V gave up 3 bases and J gave up 0 bases, with 15 bases separating them. This sample is part of a study of blood T cell repertoires in COVID-19. Study context: Nucleic acid was either cDNA or gDNA, and it came from T cells, B-cell-depleted T cells, or PBMCs.

The data were produced by immunoSEQ multiplex PCR, yet TCRdb's version contains in-frame clones alone and is incomplete. The table includes 250,000 or so clones, around nine tenths detected once. Those who participated ranged in age from roughly 18 to 90 years and resided in roughly 26 US areas. Self-reported history from a screening survey and questionnaire set each donor's cohort. Donors in Cohort 3 counted as recovered after two negative PCRs, clearance, or symptom resolution. Sequencing was carried out using PBMCs or T cells enriched from blood (not recorded which). The clonotype comes from a woman aged 50 to 65 who had recovered from COVID-19. The V call is TRBV20-1, the J call TRBJ2-7, with D maybe TRBD2 (6 bases). The CDR3, as DNA: TGCAGTGCTAGTAACCCGCGGGATAGCTCCTACGAGCAGTACTTC. Amino acid sequence: CSASNPRDSSYEQYF.